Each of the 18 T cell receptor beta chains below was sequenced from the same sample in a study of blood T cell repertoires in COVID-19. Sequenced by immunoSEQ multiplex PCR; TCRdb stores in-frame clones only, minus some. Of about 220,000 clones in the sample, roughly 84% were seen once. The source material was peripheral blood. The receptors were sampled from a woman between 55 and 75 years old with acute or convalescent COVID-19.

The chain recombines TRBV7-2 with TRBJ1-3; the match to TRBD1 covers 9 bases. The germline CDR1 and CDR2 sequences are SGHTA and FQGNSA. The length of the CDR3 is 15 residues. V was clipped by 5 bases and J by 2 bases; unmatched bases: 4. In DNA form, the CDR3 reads TGTGCCAGCAGCGGACAGGGGATCGCTGGAAACACCATATATTTT. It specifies CASSGQGIAGNTIYF.

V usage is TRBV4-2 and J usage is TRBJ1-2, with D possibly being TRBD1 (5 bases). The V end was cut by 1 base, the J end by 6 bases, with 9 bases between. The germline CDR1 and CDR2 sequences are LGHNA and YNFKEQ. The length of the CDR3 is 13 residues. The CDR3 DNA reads TGTGCCAGCAGCCAAGTTGGCAGGGATGGCTACACCTTC. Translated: CASSQVGRDGYTF.

The CDR3 protein is CASTNSGGNEQFF. Here the CDR3 DNA reads TGTGCCAGCACCAATAGCGGGGGTAATGAGCAGTTCTTC. The V and J genes are TRBV12-3 or TRBV12-4 and TRBJ2-1; 9 nucleotides match TRBD2. The CDR3 length is 13 residues. The J segment lost 7 bases and the V segment lost 7 bases, leaving 5 bases of the junction unmatched.

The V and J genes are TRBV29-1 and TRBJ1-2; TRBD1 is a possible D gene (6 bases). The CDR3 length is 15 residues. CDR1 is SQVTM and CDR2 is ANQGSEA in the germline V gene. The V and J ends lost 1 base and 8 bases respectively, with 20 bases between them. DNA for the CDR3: TGCAGCGTTGAAGCCAGGACAGACGTATTTTTAGGCTACACCTTC. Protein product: CSVEARTDVFLGYTF.

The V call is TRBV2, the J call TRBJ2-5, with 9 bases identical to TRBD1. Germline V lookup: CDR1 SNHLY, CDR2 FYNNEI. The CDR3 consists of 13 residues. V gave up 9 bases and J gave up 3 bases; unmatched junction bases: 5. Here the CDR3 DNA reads TGTGCCAGTTCCCGGGACAGGGAAGAGACCCAGTACTTC. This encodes CASSRDREETQYF. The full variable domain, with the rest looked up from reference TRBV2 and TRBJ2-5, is EPEVTQTPSHQVTQMGQEVILRCVPISNHLYFYWYRQILGQKVEFLVSFYNNEISEKSEIFDDQFSVERPDGSNFTLKIRSTKLEDSAMYFCASSRDREETQYFGPGTRLLVL.

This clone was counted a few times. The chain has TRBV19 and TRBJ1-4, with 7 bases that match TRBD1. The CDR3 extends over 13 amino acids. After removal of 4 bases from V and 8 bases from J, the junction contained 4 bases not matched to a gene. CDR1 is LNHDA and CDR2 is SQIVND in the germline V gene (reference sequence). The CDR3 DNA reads TGTGCCAGTAGTAACAGGGGACGAGAAAAACTGTTTTTT. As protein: CASSNRGREKLFF.

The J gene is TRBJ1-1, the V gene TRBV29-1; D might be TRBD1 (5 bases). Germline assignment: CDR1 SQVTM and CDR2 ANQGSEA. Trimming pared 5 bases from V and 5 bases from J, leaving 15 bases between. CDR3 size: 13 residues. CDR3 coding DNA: TGCAGCGTTTTTAGAACGGGGGGGACTGAAGCTTTCTTT. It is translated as CSVFRTGGTEAFF.

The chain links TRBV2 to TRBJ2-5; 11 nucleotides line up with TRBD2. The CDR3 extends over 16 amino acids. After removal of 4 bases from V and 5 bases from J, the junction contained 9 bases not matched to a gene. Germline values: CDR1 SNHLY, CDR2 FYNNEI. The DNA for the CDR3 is TGTGCCAGCAGTGGGTTAGCGGGGGGGCCATGGGAGACCCAGTACTTC. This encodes CASSGLAGGPWETQYF.

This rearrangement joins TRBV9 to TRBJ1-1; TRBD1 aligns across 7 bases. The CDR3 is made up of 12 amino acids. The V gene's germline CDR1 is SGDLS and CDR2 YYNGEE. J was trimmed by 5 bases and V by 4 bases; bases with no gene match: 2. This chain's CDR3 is CASSTGETEAFF. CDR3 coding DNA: TGTGCCAGCAGCACAGGGGAGACTGAAGCTTTCTTT.

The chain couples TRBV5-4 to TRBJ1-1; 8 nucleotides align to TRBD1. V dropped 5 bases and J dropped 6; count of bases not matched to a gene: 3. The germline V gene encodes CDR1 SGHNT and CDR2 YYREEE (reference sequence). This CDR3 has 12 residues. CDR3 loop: CASSQGAAEAFF. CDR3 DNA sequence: TGTGCCAGCAGTCAGGGGGCTGCTGAAGCTTTCTTT. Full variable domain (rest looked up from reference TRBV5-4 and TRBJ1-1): ETGVTQSPTHLIKTRGQQVTLRCSSQSGHNTVSWYQQALGQGPQFIFQYYREEENGRGNFPPRFSGLQFPNYSSELNVNALELDDSALYLCASSQGAAEAFFGQGTRLTVV.

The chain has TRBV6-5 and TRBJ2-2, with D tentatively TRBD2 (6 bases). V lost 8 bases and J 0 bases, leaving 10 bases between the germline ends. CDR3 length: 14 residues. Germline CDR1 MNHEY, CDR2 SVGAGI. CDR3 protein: CASWRRANTGELFF. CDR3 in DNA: TGTGCCAGCTGGCGGAGGGCGAACACCGGGGAGCTGTTTTTT.

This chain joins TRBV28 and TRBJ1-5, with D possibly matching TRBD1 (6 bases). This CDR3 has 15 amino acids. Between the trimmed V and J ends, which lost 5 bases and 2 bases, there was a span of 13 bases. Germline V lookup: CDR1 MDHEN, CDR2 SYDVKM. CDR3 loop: CASSPRTAGNQPQHF. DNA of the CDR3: TGTGCCAGCAGTCCCCGGACAGCCGGCAATCAGCCCCAGCATTTT.

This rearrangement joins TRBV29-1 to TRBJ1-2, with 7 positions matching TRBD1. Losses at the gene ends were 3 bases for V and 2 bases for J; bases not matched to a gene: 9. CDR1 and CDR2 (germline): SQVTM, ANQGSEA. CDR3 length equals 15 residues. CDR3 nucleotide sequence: TGCAGCGTTGATACAGGGGAATCTTCCAACTATGGCTACACCTTC. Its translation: CSVDTGESSNYGYTF.

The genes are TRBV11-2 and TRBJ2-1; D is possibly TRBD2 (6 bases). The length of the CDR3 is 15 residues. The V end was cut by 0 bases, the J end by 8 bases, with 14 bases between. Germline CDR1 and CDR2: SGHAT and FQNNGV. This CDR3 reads CASSLDGRIMDEQFF. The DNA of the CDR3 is TGTGCCAGCAGCTTAGATGGGAGGATAATGGATGAGCAGTTCTTC.

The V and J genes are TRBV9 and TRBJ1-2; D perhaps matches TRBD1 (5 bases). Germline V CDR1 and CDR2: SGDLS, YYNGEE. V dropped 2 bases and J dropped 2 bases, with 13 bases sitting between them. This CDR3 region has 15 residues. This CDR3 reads CASSVGEGPNYGYTF. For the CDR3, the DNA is TGTGCCAGCAGCGTGGGGGAGGGGCCCAACTATGGCTACACCTTC.

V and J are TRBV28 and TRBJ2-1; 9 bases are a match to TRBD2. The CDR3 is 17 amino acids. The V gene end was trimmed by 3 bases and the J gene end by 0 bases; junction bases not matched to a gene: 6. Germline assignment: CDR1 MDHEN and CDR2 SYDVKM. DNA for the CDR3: TGTGCCAGCAGTTTTGGCCGACTAGCGGACTCCTACAATGAGCAGTTCTTC. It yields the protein CASSFGRLADSYNEQFF. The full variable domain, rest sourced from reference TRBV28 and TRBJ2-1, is DVKVTQSSRYLVKRTGEKVFLECVQDMDHENMFWYRQDPGLGLRLIYFSYDVKMKEKGDIPEGYSVSREKKERFSLILESASTNQTSMYLCASSFGRLADSYNEQFFGPGTRLTVL.

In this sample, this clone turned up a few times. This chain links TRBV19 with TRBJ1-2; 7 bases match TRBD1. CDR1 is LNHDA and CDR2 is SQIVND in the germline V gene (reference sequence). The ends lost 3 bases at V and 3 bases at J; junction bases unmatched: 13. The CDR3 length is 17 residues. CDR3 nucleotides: TGTGCCAGTAGTATCAGGGGGACGGGGCTCGGCTACTATGGCTACACCTTC. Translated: CASSIRGTGLGYYGYTF.

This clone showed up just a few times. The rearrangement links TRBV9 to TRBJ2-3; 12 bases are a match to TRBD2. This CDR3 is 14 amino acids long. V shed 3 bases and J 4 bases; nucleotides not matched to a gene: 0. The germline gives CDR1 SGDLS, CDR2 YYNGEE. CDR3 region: CASSASGGADTQYF. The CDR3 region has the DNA TGTGCCAGCAGCGCTAGCGGGGGGGCAGATACGCAGTATTTT. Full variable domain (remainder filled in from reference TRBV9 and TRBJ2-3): DSGVTQTPKHLITATGQRVTLRCSPRSGDLSVYWYQQSLDQGLQFLIQYYNGEERAKGNILERFSAQQFPDLHSELNLSSLELGDSALYFCASSASGGADTQYFGPGTRLTVL.